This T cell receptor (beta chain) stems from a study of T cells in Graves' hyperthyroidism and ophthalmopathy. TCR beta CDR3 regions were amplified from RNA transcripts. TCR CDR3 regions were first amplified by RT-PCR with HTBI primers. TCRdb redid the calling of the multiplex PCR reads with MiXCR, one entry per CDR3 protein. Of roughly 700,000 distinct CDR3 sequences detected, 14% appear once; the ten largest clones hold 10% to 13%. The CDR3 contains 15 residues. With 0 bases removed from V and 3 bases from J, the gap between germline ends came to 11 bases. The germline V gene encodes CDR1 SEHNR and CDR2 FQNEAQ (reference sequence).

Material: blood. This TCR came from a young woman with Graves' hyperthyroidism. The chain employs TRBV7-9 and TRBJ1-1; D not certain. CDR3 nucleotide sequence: TGTGCCAGCAGCTTAGCGGAGGGTAGAGACACTGAAGCTTTCTTT. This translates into CASSLAEGRDTEAFF.